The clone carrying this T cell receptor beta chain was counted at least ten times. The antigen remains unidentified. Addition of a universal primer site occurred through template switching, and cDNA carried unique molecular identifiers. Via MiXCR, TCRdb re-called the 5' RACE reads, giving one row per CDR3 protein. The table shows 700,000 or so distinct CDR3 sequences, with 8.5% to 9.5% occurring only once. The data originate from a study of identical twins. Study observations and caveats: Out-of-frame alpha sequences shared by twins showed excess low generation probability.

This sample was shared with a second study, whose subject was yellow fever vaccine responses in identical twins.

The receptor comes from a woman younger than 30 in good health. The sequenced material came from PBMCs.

CDR3: CSARDLTSGIHEQYF. The CDR3 DNA reads as TGCAGTGCTAGAGATCTGACTAGCGGGATCCACGAGCAGTACTTC. The gene calls are TRBV20-1 and TRBJ2-7; TRBD2 aligns across 11 bases. Per germline, CDR1 DFQATT and CDR2 SNEGSKA (reference sequence). This CDR3 spans 15 amino acids. V shed 0 bases and J 5 bases; nucleotides not matched to a gene: 6.